This TCR beta chain came from a study of cytotoxic CD8 clonotypes in ibrutinib-treated CLL. Regarding the study as a whole: Public clonotypes proved infrequent, and on treatment they shrank or remained steady. Relative to age-matched healthy donors, clonality at baseline was higher, and it tracked circulating CD8+ T-cell counts.

Sequenced by immunoSEQ multiplex PCR; TCRdb stores in-frame clones only, minus some. The table lists fewer than 100,000 clones, about 86% of them singletons. For TCR beta libraries, roughly 2.2 micrograms of genomic DNA were obtained from cryopreserved PBMCs. The germline V gene encodes CDR1 SGHNT and CDR2 YYREEE (reference sequence). This CDR3 has 15 amino acids. The J segment lost 4 bases and the V segment lost 4 bases, leaving 6 bases of the junction unmatched. On this clone itself: Its target is unknown.

This chain uses TRBV5-4 with TRBJ2-7; 12 nucleotides agree with TRBD2. The source of this sequence is a human donor with chronic lymphocytic leukemia. The source was PBMCs, collected before ibrutinib treatment. CDR3 region: CASSATSGSLYEQYF. CDR3 DNA: TGTGCCAGCAGCGCGACTAGCGGGAGTCTATACGAGCAGTACTTC.